Below, one T cell receptor beta chain is given with its context. In assigning cohorts, the study relied on participant-reported clinical history. Each recovered donor of Cohort 3 presented with two negative PCRs, clearance, or symptom resolution. This entry belongs to a study of blood T cell repertoires in COVID-19. J lost 0 bases, V lost 2 bases, and 3 bases had no gene match. The CDR3 is made up of 16 amino acids. CDR1 is MNHNS and CDR2 is SASEGT in the germline V gene. TCRdb's table, derived via immunoSEQ multiplex PCR, lists solely in-frame clones and lacks some. The sample has a few hundred thousand clones, roughly 88% seen once.

The sequenced sample was PBMCs or T cells enriched from blood (not recorded which). The TCR sequence derives from a woman in her 40s who had recovered from COVID-19. This rearrangement joins TRBV6-1 to TRBJ2-4; 8 bases map to TRBD1. In nucleotides, the CDR3 is TGTGCCAGCAGTGAACCAGGGGGCAAAGCCAAAAACATTCAGTACTTC. This gives the protein CASSEPGGKAKNIQYF.